These 4 T cell receptor beta chains share one sample of origin, sequenced in a study. TCRdb re-analysed the RT-PCR reads in MiXCR, keeping a single row per CDR3 protein. The profile shows 550,000 to 750,000 distinct CDR3 sequences, about 14% of them singletons. Sample: memory CD4+ T cells from blood. These receptors were collected from a female donor in good health, serving as a healthy control.

This clonotype has at least ten counts. The chain combines TRBV20-1 with TRBJ2-3, with D possibly called TRBD1 or TRBD2 (5 bases each). This CDR3 region has 15 residues. Germline assignment: CDR1 DFQATT and CDR2 SNEGSKA (reference sequence). With 8 bases removed from V and 2 bases from J, the gap between germline ends came to 20 bases. The CDR3 DNA is TGCAGTACCAAGATGGGGCGGGCCTCCACAGATACGCAGTATTTT. This gives the protein CSTKMGRASTDTQYF.

This chain uses TRBV5-6 with TRBJ2-1; D may match TRBD1 or TRBD2 (6 bases each). V shed 0 bases and J shed 4 bases, with 14 bases lying between them. This CDR3 has 16 amino acids. Germline V lookup: CDR1 SGHDT, CDR2 YYEEEE. The CDR3 region has the DNA TGTGCCAGCAGCTTGGCGGGGGCCAGCCCTTACAATGAGCAGTTCTTC. It codes for CASSLAGASPYNEQFF.

This clonotype has more than one count but fewer than ten. This chain joins TRBV15 and TRBJ1-2; 7 nucleotides line up with TRBD1. The CDR3 has 12 amino acids. The trim removed 9 bases at V and 6 bases at J, leaving 7 bases unmatched. Per germline, CDR1 LNHNV and CDR2 YYDKDF (reference sequence). The CDR3 sequence: CATRDSHHGYTF. In nucleotides, the CDR3 is TGTGCCACACGGGACAGTCATCATGGCTACACCTTC.

This clonotype was counted a few times. The CDR3 loop reads CASSFVSGEDAGELFF. The DNA of the CDR3 is TGCGCCAGCAGCTTTGTTAGCGGGGAGGACGCCGGGGAGCTGTTTTTT. This sequence joins TRBV5-1 and TRBJ2-2, with 8 bases that match TRBD2. V lost 2 bases to trimming and J lost 6 bases; unmatched junction nucleotides: 9. The germline V gene has CDR1 SGHRS and CDR2 YFSETQ. The CDR3 totals 16 residues.